This paragraph reports one T cell receptor (beta chain). This clonotype is classified as large (0.1 to 1%). There is no known antigen for this receptor. No clone much larger than this one lies a single base away; base qualities are absent. From the germline V gene, CDR1 is ENHRY and CDR2 is SYGVKD. The junction shows trimming of 6 bases on V and 8 bases on J, and the gene matches do not reach 11 bases of it. The CDR3 runs 15 residues from the cysteine to the phenylalanine. CDR3 DNA is the only sequence kept; it has 45 bases, read in frame from the first base. This sample was included in a study (TCRdb year 2017). At the level of the whole study: The study used sequence and structural analyses to characterize human CD8+ TCR repertoires recognizing immunodominant viral antigens. Broad study findings and their caveats: CD8+ TCR repertoires specific to different immunodominant viral antigens were reported to be distinct from each other and highly diverse.

The instrument was an Illumina HiSeq 2500. Clones were called with MiXCR by TCRdb after fastp trimmed the public reads at Q25, and only in-frame beta chains were retained. CDR3 protein sequences are deduplicated, and each keeps its most common genes and DNA. The sample data list around 200 distinct CDR3 sequences, and 36% of these were observed just once. About 88% of the sample is taken by the ten largest. The rearranged chain carries TRBV10-3 and TRBJ2-1, with TRBD1 matching 9 junction bases. This clonotype was sampled from a female donor. The material sequenced was CD8+ T cells (not recorded whether cultured). The CDR3 region reads CAIRSQGAVSHEQFF. The base sequence is TGTGCCATCAGATCACAGGGGGCGGTGAGCCATGAGCAGTTCTTC.